The sequence of this T cell receptor (beta chain) was determined in a study of neurological immune-mediated disorders. Overall study results and limits: Private repertoires in all groups were suggested by the absence of shared CDR3 amino acid sequences among expanded clones across subjects.

One entry per CDR3 protein results from TCRdb running MiXCR on the 5' RACE reads. The data hold under 20,000 distinct CDR3 sequences, with under 15% observed a single time. This CDR3 spans 15 amino acids. From germline, CDR1 is MRHNA and CDR2 SNTAGT. Trimming took 4 bases from V and 3 from J; bases not matched to a gene: 8. This clonotype has ten or more counts. Its antigen is as yet unknown. Sequenced input: PBMCs. This chain links TRBV6-4 with TRBJ2-7; TRBD1 agrees at 8 bases. The TCR was taken from a man in his 60s with HTLV-1-associated myelopathy (HAM/TSP). The CDR3 region is CASSAETGAFYEQYF. As DNA, the CDR3 is TGTGCCAGCAGTGCCGAGACAGGGGCTTTCTACGAGCAGTACTTC.